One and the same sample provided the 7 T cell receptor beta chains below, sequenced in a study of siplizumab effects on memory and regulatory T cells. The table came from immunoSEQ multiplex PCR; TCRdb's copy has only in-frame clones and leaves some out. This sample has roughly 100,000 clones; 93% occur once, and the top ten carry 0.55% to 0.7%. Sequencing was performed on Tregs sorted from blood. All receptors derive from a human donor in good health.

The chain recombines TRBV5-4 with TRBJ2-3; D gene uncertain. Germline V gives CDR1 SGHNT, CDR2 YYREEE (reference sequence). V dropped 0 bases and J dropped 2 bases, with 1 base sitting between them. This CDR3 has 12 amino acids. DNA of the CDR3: TGTGCCAGCAGCTTGGCCACAGATACGCAGTATTTT. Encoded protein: CASSLATDTQYF.

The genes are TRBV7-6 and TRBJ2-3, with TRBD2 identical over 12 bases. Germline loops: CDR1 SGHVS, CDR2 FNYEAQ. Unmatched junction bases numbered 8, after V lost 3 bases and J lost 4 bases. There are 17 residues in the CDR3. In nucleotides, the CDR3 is TGTGCCAGCAGCTTGGGGCCTAGCGGGGGGGCAGCAGATACGCAGTATTTT. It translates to CASSLGPSGGAADTQYF.

DNA of the CDR3: TGTGCCAGCAGCGTAAGGGGGCTAGCGGGAGGACGAAGCTCCTACAATGAGCAGTTCTTC. Translation gives CASSVRGLAGGRSSYNEQFF. The chain is built from TRBV9 and TRBJ2-1, with 11 bases that match TRBD2. Germline loops: CDR1 SGDLS, CDR2 YYNGEE. V was clipped by 1 base and J by 0 bases; unmatched bases: 12. This CDR3 comprises 20 residues.

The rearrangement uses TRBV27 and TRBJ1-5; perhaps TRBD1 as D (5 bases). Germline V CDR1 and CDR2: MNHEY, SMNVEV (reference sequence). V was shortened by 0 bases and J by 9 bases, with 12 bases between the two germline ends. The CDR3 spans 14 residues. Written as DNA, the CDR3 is TGTGCCAGCAGTTTATCTCGGGGGAGCGGGCCCCAGCATTTT. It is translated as CASSLSRGSGPQHF.

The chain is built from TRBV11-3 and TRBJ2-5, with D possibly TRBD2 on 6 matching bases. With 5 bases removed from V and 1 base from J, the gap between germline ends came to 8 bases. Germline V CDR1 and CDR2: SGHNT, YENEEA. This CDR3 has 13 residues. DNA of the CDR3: TGTGCCAGCAGCCCGGGAGTCCAAGAGACCCAGTACTTC. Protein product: CASSPGVQETQYF.

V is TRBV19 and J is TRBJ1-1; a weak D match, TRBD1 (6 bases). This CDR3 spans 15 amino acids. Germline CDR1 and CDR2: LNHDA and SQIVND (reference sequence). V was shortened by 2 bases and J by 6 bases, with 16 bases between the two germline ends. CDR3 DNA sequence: TGTGCCAGTAGTATATCCCTCAGGGGATACCCTGAAGCTTTCTTT. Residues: CASSISLRGYPEAFF. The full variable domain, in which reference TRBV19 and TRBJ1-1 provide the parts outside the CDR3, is DGGITQSPKYLFRKEGQNVTLSCEQNLNHDAMYWYRQDPGQGLRLIYYSQIVNDFQKGDIAEGYSVSREKKESFPLTVTSAQKNPTAFYLCASSISLRGYPEAFFGQGTRLTVV.

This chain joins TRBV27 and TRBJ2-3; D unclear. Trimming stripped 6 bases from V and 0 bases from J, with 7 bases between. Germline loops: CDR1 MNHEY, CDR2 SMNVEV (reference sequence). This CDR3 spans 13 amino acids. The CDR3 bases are TGTGCCAGCAGCCCTTTCAGCACAGATACGCAGTATTTT. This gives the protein CASSPFSTDTQYF.